The clone carrying this T cell receptor (beta chain) was seen only a few times. This record belongs to a study of Graves' ophthalmopathy and Graves' hyperthyroidism. In germline, CDR1 is SEHNR, CDR2 FQNEAQ (reference sequence). V lost 5 bases and J 6 bases, leaving 16 bases between the germline ends. The CDR3 length is 14 residues. CDR3 regions of TCR beta were amplified from RNA transcripts. HTBI primers were used in a first-round RT-PCR, which preceded a second-round multiplex PCR. TCRdb itself ran the multiplex PCR reads through MiXCR, one entry per CDR3 protein. Of almost 750,000 distinct CDR3 sequences detected, 35% to 50% appear once; the ten largest clones hold approximately 43%.

The sequencing sample was made of peripheral blood. V gene TRBV7-9 combines with J gene TRBJ1-1; TRBD1 might be the D (6 bases). The clonotype was recovered from an adult man with Graves' ophthalmopathy. Written as DNA, the CDR3 is TGTGCCAGCAGCGCGGACAGATTATGGGCTGAAGCTTTCTTT. Encoded protein: CASSADRLWAEAFF.